This T cell receptor beta chain was retrieved from a study of shared clonotypes between healthy human individuals. Overall study context: A few men and a couple of women, aged 18 to 49, were donors.

Clones were read by immunoSEQ multiplex PCR, and TCRdb kept only the in-frame ones, dropping some. The sample has 490,000 or so clones; 79% are singletons. Regarding the study as a whole: Depth of sequencing was expected to influence donor clonotype sharing. The donor pool, a small one, limited the genetic and exposure-history diversity represented.

On this clone itself: Its antigen is unidentified.

The receptor's source is a woman in her thirties or forties in good health. Some clones in this sample may be carry-over from other donors' samples. Sequenced sample: PBMCs.

The CDR3 spells CASSLGLAGSHYEQYF. The DNA of the CDR3 is TGTGCCAGCAGCTTGGGGCTAGCGGGCTCCCACTACGAGCAGTACTTC. V gene TRBV5-5 combines with J gene TRBJ2-7, with TRBD2 matching over 8 bases. Per the germline V gene, CDR1 is SGHKS and CDR2 is YYEKEE (reference sequence). The V gene end was trimmed by 0 bases and the J gene end by 3 bases; junction bases not matched to a gene: 8. The CDR3 sequence is 16 residues long.